The source of this T cell receptor (beta chain) is a study of cytomegalovirus exposure and HLA in healthy donors. Study results and caveats: A classifier reportedly called cytomegalovirus status with high sensitivity and specificity. A later analysis linked a missense variant in DCLRE1C to the trimming of TCR beta V and J genes. It was confirmed in vitro that a few of the CMV-associated chains were specific for CMV antigens.

Notes on this clone: Its antigen is still unknown.

PCR was performed using 60 Vbeta and 13 Jbeta primers. The protocol was immunoSEQ multiplex PCR, while the TCRdb copy is restricted to in-frame clones and leaves out a portion. This table has about 170,000 clones, about four fifths appearing once. CDR1 is SSHAT and CDR2 is FNYEAQ in the germline V gene (reference sequence). The junction had 9 bases not matched to a gene; V was cut back by 5 bases and J by 5 bases. This CDR3 has 15 amino acids. Sequencing was done on a sample of PBMCs. The chain links TRBV7-7 to TRBJ2-1; 7 bases fit TRBD1. This receptor was taken from a boy under 10 years old in good health and CMV-seronegative. The CDR3 loop is CASSRSGQLDNEQFF. In DNA, the CDR3 is TGTGCCAGCAGCCGGTCGGGACAGCTAGACAATGAGCAGTTCTTC.